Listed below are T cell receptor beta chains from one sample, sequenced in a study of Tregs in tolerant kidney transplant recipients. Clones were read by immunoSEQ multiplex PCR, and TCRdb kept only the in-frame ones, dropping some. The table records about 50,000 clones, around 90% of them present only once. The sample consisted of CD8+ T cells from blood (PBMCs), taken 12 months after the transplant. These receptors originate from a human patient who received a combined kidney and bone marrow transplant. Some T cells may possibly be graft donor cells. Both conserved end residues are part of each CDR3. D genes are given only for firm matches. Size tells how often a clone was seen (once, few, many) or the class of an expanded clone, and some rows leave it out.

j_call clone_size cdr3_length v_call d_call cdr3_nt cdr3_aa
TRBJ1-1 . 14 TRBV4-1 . TGCGCCAGCAGCCTAGGGTTGGGGGGGGCCGAAGGTTTCTTT CASSLGLGGAEGFF
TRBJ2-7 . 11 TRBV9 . TGTGCCAGCAGCTCAGGGGTCGAGCAGTACTTC CASSSGVEQYF
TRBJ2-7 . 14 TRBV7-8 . TGTGCCAGCAGCTTAGCAGAGACAGATTACGAGCAGTACTTC CASSLAETDYEQYF
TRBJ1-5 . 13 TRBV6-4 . TGTGCCAGCAGTGACTGGCCGAATCAGCCCCAGCATTTT CASSDWPNQPQHF
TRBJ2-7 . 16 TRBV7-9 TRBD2 TGTGCCAGCAGTGGGACTAGCGGGGGGGACTTCGACGAGCAGTACTTC CASSGTSGGDFDEQYF
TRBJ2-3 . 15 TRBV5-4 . TGTGCCAGCACCGAAAGGGGGGGGAGCACAGATACGCAGTATTTT CASTERGGSTDTQYF
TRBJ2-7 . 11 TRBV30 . TGTGCCTGGGGCCCGACAGGCGAGCAGTACTTC CAWGPTGEQYF
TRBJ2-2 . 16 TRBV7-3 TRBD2 TGTGCCAGCAGCCCCTTAGCGGGGGGGAACACCGGGGAGCTGTTTTTT CASSPLAGGNTGELFF
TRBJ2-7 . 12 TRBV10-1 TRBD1 TGCGCCAGCAACGGGACAGCCTACGAGCAGTACTTC CASNGTAYEQYF
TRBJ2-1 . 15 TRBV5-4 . TGTGCCAGCAAAAAGGGGCCGAGCTCCTACAATGAGCAGTTCTTC CASKKGPSSYNEQFF
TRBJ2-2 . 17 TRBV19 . TGTGCCAGTAGCGTCCCGGGACACACAAGTCTATCCTGGGAGCTGTTTTTT CASSVPGHTSLSWELFF
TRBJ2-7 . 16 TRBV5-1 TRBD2 TGCGCCAGCAGCCTCCCACTAGCGGGAGTAGACTACGAGCAGTACTTC CASSLPLAGVDYEQYF
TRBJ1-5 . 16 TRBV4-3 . TGCGCCAGCAGCCAAGAAGTCGGGGGAAGGAATCAGCCCCAGCATTTT CASSQEVGGRNQPQHF
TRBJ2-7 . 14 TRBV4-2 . TGTGCCAGCAGCCAAGGCCAGGGTTCTCTCGAGCAGTACTTC CASSQGQGSLEQYF
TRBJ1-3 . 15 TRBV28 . TGTGCCAGCAGTTTACGGGACACTTTTGGAAACACCATATATTTT CASSLRDTFGNTIYF
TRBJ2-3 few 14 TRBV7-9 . TGTGCCAGCACGCACTCCCTTAGCACAGATACGCAGTATTTT CASTHSLSTDTQYF
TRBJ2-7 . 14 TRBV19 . TGTGCCAGTAGTATCTCTCAGGCGACCTACGAGCAGTACTTC CASSISQATYEQYF
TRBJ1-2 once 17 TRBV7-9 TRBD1 TGTGCCAGCAGCTCCACCCCGGCGGACAGGGGGCCCCGTGGCTACACCTTC CASSSTPADRGPRGYTF
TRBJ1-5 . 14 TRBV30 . TGTGCCTGGGGGCCGGGGGGTAGCAATCAGCCCCAGCATTTT CAWGPGGSNQPQHF
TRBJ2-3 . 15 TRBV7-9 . TGTGCCAGCAGCTTAGTAAGGGGTTGGGCAGATACGCAGTATTTT CASSLVRGWADTQYF
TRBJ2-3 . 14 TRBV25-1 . TGTGCCAGCAGTGCTAACGTCAACACAGATACGCAGTATTTT CASSANVNTDTQYF
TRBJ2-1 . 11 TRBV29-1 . TGCAGCGTTTACTGGTACAATGAGCAGTTCTTC CSVYWYNEQFF
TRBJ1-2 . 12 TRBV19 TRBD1 TGTGCCAGTAGTACAGGGGGGAGCGGCTACACCTTC CASSTGGSGYTF
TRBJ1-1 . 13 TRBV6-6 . TGTGCCAGCAGCGCAGGGCTACGGACTGAAGCTTTCTTT CASSAGLRTEAFF
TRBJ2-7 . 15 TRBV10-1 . TGCGCCAGCGGTCCGGGCGCCGGAGGGTTCTACGAGCAGTACTTC CASGPGAGGFYEQYF
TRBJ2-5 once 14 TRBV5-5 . TGTGCCAGCAGCTTGGGACAGATACAAGAGACCCAGTACTTC CASSLGQIQETQYF
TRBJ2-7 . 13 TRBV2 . TGTGCCAGCAGTGATCCCAGTGAAATCGAGCAGTACTTC CASSDPSEIEQYF
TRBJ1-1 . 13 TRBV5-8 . TGTGCCAGCAGCCTCAGGATGAACACTGAAGCTTTCTTT CASSLRMNTEAFF
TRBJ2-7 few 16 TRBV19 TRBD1 TGTGCCAGTAGTAACAACAGGGGGCGGAGTGTTGACGAGCAGTACTTC CASSNNRGRSVDEQYF
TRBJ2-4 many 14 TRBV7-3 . TGTGCCAGCAGCTCCCTCCTTGCCAAAAACATTCAGTACTTC CASSSLLAKNIQYF
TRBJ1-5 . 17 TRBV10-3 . TGTGCCATCAGTGAATTGGGGCAGCCCCGCTTAAATCAGCCCCAGCATTTT CAISELGQPRLNQPQHF
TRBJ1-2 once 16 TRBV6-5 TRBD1 TGTGCCAGCAGTTACGGGACAGGGGGCACTGACTATGGCTACACCTTC CASSYGTGGTDYGYTF
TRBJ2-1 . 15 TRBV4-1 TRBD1 TGCGCCAGCAGCCAGGGACAGGGAAAGGAAAATGAGCAGTTCTTC CASSQGQGKENEQFF
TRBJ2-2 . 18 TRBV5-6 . TGTGCCAGCAGCCGTATGACCGACTTACCGTTTTTGACCGGGGAGCTGTTTTTT CASSRMTDLPFLTGELFF
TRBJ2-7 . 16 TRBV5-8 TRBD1 TGTGCCAGCAGCTTTCGTCGAAGGGACAGGGTGCACGAGCAGTACTTC CASSFRRRDRVHEQYF
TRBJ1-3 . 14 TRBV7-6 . TGTGCCAGCAGCTCTACCCAGGATGGAAACACCATATATTTT CASSSTQDGNTIYF
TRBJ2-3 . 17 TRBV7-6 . TGTGCCAGCAGCTTAATTGCGGTAGCCGCTGGCACAGATACGCAGTATTTT CASSLIAVAAGTDTQYF
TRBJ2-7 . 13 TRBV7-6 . TGTGCCAGCAGCTTAGCTGACAGCTACGAGCAGTACTTC CASSLADSYEQYF
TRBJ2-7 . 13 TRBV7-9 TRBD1 TGTGCCAGCAGGCCGACAGGGGCCTACGAGCAGTACTTC CASRPTGAYEQYF
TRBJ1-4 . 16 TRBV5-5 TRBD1 TGTGCCAGCATACTAACTCCGGGACAGTCTAATGAAAAACTGTTTTTT CASILTPGQSNEKLFF
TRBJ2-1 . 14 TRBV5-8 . TGTGCCAGCAGCCCCTGGACTACCTACAATGAGCAGTTCTTC CASSPWTTYNEQFF
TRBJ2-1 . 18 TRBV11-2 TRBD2 TGTGCCAGCAGCCCCCCGCTAGCGGGAGGTCTGTTTTACAATGAGCAGTTCTTC CASSPPLAGGLFYNEQFF
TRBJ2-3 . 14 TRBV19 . TGTGCCAGTAGTATACCCCTCTTAGCAGATACGCAGTATTTT CASSIPLLADTQYF
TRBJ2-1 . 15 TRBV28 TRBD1 TGTGCCAGCAGTCTACAGGGGGCGCTCCACAATGAGCAGTTCTTC CASSLQGALHNEQFF
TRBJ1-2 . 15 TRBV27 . TGTGCCAGCAGTGATAGAGTGGGGGCGGACTATGGCTACACCTTC CASSDRVGADYGYTF
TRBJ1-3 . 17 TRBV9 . TGTGCCAGCAGCCATAACACCAACGAAGGGGCCGGAAACACCATATATTTT CASSHNTNEGAGNTIYF
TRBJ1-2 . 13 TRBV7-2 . TGTGCCAGCAGCTCGGACAGTGCTAGAGGCTACACCTTC CASSSDSARGYTF
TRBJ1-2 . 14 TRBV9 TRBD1 TGTGCCAGCAGCGTCACAGGGGCCCACTATGGCTACACCTTC CASSVTGAHYGYTF
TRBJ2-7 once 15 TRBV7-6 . TGTGCCAGCAGCTTGGGGACACTAGGTTCCTACGAGCAGTACTTC CASSLGTLGSYEQYF
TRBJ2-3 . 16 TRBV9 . TGTGCCAGCAGCGTAGTAATGCGGGCGGGCACAGATACGCAGTATTTT CASSVVMRAGTDTQYF
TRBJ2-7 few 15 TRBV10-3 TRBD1 TGTGCCATCAGTGAACCGGGACAGGGGGCCTACGAGCAGTACTTC CAISEPGQGAYEQYF
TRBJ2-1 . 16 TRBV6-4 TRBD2 TGTGCCAGCAGTGACTCGAATGAACTAGCGGGGGGTGAGCAGTTCTTC CASSDSNELAGGEQFF
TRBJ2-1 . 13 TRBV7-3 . TGTGCCAGCAGCTCCCAACAGGGCAATGAGCAGTTCTTC CASSSQQGNEQFF
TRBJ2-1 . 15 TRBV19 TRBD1 TGTGCCAGTAGTATAGGGACAGGGGGCTTTTATGAGCAGTTCTTC CASSIGTGGFYEQFF
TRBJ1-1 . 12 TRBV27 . TGTGCCAGCACAGGGTCGAACACTGAAGCTTTCTTT CASTGSNTEAFF
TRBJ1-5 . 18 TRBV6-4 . TGTGCCAGCAGTGACTTAGAACGAACCTACTATAGCAATCAGCCCCAGCATTTT CASSDLERTYYSNQPQHF
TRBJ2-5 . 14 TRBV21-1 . TGTGCCAGCAGGGCCAGACAGTCAGGAGAGACCCAGTACTTC CASRARQSGETQYF
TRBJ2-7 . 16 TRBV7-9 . TGTGCCAGCAGCTTTCCGGGAACAAGTATTCCCTACGAGCAGTACTTC CASSFPGTSIPYEQYF
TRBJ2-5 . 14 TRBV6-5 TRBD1 TGTGCCAGCAGTTTAGGCAGGGGGCATGAGACCCAGTACTTC CASSLGRGHETQYF
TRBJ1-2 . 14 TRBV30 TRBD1 TGTGCCTGGAGCTCCGGGACAGGGGTGAATGGCTACACCTTC CAWSSGTGVNGYTF